The entry below describes one T cell receptor beta chain. Its specificity is not known. Roughly 1.9 micrograms of genomic DNA from cryopreserved PBMCs went into TCR beta libraries. Profiled with immunoSEQ multiplex PCR; TCRdb holds only in-frame clones, not every one. The sample shows 150,000 to 250,000 clones, about two thirds of them seen only once. The germline V and J ends were trimmed by 2 bases and 0 bases, with 10 bases remaining between them. The germline V gene has CDR1 SGHTA and CDR2 FQGNSA. This CDR3 has 15 amino acids. The source of the sample is a study of cytotoxic CD8 clonotypes in ibrutinib-treated CLL. Study conclusions and caveats: Collection times varied between progressing and sustained-remission patients. Exceeding age-matched healthy donors, baseline clonality also tracked the counts of circulating CD8+ T cells.

The rearrangement uses TRBV7-2 and TRBJ1-1, with D unresolved. The sequence was collected from a human donor with chronic lymphocytic leukemia. The sample was PBMCs, taken after 24 months of ibrutinib treatment. CDR3 protein: CASSLRVNMNTEAFF. DNA for the CDR3: TGTGCCAGCAGCTTAAGAGTGAACATGAACACTGAAGCTTTCTTT.